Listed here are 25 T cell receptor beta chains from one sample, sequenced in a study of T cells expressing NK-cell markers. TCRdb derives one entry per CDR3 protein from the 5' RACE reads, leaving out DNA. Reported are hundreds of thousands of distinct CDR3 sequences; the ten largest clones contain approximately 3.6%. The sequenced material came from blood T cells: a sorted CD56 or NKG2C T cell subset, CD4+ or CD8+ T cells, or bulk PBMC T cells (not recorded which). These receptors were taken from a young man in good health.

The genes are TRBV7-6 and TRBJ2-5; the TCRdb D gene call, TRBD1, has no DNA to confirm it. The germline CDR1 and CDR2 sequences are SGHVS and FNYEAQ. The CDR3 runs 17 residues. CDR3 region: CASSSPRRQGTQETQYF.

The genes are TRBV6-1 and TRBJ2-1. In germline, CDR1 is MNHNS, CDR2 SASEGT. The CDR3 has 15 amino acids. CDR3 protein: CASTTNPSSYNEQFF.

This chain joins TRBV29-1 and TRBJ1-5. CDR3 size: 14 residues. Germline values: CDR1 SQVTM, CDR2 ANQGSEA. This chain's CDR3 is CSVGGLNSDQPQHF.

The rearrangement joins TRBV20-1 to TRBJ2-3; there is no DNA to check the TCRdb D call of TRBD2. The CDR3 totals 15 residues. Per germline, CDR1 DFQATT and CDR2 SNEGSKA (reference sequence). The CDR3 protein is CSARVAGTLTDTQYF.

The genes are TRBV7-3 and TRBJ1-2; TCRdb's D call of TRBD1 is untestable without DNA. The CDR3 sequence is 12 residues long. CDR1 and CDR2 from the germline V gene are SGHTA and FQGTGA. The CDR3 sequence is CASSQGQGGYTF. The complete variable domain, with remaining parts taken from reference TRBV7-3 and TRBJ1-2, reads GAGVSQTPSNKVTEKGKYVELRCDPISGHTALYWYRQSLGQGPEFLIYFQGTGAADDSGLPNDRFFAVRPEGSVSTLKIQRTERGDSAVYLCASSQGQGGYTFGSGTRLTVV.

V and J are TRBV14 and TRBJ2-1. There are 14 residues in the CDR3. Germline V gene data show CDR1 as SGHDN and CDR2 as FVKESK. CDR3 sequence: CASSQELVANEQFF.

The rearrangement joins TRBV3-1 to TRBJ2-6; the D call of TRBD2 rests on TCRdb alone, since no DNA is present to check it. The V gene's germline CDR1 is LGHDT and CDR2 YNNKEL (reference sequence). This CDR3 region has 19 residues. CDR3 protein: CASSFLPGLESSGANVLTF. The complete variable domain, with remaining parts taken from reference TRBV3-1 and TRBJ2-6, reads DTAVSQTPKYLVTQMGNDKSIKCEQNLGHDTMYWYKQDSKKFLKIMFSYNNKELIINETVPNRFSPKSPDKAHLNLHINSLELGDSAVYFCASSFLPGLESSGANVLTFGAGSRLTVL.

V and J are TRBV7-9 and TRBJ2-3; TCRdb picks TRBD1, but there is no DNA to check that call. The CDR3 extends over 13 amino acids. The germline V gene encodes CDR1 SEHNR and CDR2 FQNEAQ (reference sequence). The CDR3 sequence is CASSSRGRDTQYF.

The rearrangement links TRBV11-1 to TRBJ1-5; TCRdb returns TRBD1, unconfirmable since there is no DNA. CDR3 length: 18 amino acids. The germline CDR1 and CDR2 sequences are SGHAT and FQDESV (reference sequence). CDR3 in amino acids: CASSPFPATGISHQPQHF.

The chain's CDR3 is CSVLRQGRIQYF. The chain is built from TRBV29-1 and TRBJ2-4; TCRdb names TRBD1, which stays unverified in the absence of DNA. Germline V gene sequence: CDR1 SQVTM, CDR2 ANQGSEA. The CDR3 spans 12 residues.

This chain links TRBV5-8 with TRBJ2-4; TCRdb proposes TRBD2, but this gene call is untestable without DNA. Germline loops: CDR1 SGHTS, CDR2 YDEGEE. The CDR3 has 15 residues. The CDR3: CASSGGGRSADIQYF.

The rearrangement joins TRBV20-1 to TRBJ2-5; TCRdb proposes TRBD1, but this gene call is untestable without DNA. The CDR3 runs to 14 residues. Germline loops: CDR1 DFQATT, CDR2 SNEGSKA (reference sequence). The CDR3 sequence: CSARPGTTLETQYF.

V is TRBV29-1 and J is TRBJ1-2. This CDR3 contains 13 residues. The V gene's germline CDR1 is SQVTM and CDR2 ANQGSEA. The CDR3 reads CSAVGRSNYGYTF.

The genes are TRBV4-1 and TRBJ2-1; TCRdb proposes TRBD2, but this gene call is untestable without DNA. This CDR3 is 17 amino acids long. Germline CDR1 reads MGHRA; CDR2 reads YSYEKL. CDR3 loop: CASSLPRLAGGSNEQFF.

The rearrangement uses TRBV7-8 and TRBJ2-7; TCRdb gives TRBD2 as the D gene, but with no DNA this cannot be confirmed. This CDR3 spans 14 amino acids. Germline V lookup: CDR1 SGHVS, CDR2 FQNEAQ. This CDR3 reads CASSSGLLAYEQYF.

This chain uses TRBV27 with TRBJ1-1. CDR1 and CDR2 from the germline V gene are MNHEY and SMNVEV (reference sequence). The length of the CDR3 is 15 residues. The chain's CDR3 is CASSFTRGYSTEAFF.

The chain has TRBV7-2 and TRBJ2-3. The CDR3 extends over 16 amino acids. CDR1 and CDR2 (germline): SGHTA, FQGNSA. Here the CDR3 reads CASSLGGFRGTDTQYF.

CDR3: CASSSGTPYNEQFF. This chain joins TRBV11-2 and TRBJ2-1; there is no DNA to check the TCRdb D call of TRBD1. This CDR3 is 14 amino acids long. Germline CDR1 is SGHAT and CDR2 is FQNNGV. Based on the CDR3 plus reference TRBV11-2 and TRBJ2-1, the full variable domain is EAGVAQSPRYKIIEKRQSVAFWCNPISGHATLYWYQQILGQGPKLLIQFQNNGVVDDSQLPKDRFSAERLKGVDSTLKIQPAKLEDSAVYLCASSSGTPYNEQFFGPGTRLTVL.

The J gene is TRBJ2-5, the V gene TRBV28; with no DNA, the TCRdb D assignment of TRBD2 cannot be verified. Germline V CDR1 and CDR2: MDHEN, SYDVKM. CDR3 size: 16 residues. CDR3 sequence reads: CASSPTRKGGKETQYF. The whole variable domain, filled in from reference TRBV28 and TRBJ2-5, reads DVKVTQSSRYLVKRTGEKVFLECVQDMDHENMFWYRQDPGLGLRLIYFSYDVKMKEKGDIPEGYSVSREKKERFSLILESASTNQTSMYLCASSPTRKGGKETQYFGPGTRLLVL.

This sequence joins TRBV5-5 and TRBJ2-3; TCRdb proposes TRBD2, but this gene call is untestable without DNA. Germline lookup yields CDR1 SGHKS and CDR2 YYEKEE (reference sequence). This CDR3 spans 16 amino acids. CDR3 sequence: CASSHNGGRYTDTQYF.

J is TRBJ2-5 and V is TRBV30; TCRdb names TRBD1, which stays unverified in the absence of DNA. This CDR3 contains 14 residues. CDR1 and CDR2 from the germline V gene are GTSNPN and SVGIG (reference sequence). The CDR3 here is CAWSADRGWETQYF.

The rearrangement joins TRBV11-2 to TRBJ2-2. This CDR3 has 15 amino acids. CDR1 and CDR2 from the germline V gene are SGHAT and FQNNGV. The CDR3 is CASSLVLRDTGELFF.

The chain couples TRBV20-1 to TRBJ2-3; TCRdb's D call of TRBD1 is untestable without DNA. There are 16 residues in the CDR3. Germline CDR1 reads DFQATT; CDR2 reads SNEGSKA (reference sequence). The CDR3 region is CSARPGGPSHTDTQYF.

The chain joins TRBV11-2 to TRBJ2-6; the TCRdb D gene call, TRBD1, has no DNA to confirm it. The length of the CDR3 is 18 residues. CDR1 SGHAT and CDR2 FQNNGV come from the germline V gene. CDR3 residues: CASSSRDSPSSGANVLTF.

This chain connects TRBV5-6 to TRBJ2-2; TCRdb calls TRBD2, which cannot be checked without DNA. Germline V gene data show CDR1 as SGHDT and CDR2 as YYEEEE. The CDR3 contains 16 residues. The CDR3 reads CASSSRLAGEAGELFF.